Listed below are T cell receptor beta chains from one sample, sequenced in a study of beta chain features in type 1 diabetes. Clones were sequenced by immunoSEQ multiplex PCR, and TCRdb holds only the in-frame ones, with some missing. The data hold 970,000 or so clones, with 17% observed a single time. The sample taken for sequencing was naive CD4+ T cells from blood. The receptors were sampled from a woman under 30 in good health. Each CDR3 is given with its conserved first and last residue. Each record gives: CDR3 protein, CDR3 DNA, J gene, V gene, clone size, D gene, CDR3 length. A D gene is named only where the DNA matches it firmly. Rows may omit the clone size; those that give it use once, few, many or a size class.

CDR3aa: CASSLLGGQETQYF
CDR3nt: TGTGCCAGCAGCTTACTGGGCGGCCAAGAGACCCAGTACTTC
j_gene: TRBJ2-5
v_gene: TRBV7-3
abundance: .
d_gene: .
len: 14

CDR3aa: CASSQQARGESNEKLFF
CDR3nt: TGCGCCAGCAGCCAACAAGCTCGAGGGGAGTCTAATGAAAAACTGTTTTTT
j_gene: TRBJ1-4
v_gene: TRBV4-3
abundance: .
d_gene: .
len: 17

CDR3aa: CSARASGYNEQFF
CDR3nt: TGCAGCGCCCGCGCTAGCGGTTACAATGAGCAGTTCTTC
j_gene: TRBJ2-1
v_gene: TRBV29-1
abundance: few
d_gene: TRBD2
len: 13

CDR3aa: CASSFSSEGPLVYEQYF
CDR3nt: TGTGCCAGCAGTTTCTCGTCGGAAGGACCCCTGGTCTACGAGCAGTACTTC
j_gene: TRBJ2-7
v_gene: TRBV27
abundance: few
d_gene: .
len: 17

CDR3aa: CASSQPGGGEQYF
CDR3nt: TGTGCCAGCAGCCAACCTGGTGGGGGGGAGCAGTACTTC
j_gene: TRBJ2-7
v_gene: TRBV5-4
abundance: .
d_gene: .
len: 13

CDR3aa: CASPHLVSYSGANVLTF
CDR3nt: TGTGCCAGCCCCCACCTGGTCAGCTACTCTGGGGCCAACGTCCTGACTTTC
j_gene: TRBJ2-6
v_gene: TRBV7-2
abundance: .
d_gene: .
len: 17

CDR3aa: CASSLEQNYGYTF
CDR3nt: TGTGCCAGCAGCTTAGAACAGAACTATGGCTACACCTTC
j_gene: TRBJ1-2
v_gene: TRBV7-2
abundance: .
d_gene: .
len: 13

CDR3aa: CATKGQVDYGYTF
CDR3nt: TGTGCCACGAAGGGACAGGTCGATTATGGCTACACCTTC
j_gene: TRBJ1-2
v_gene: TRBV6-6
abundance: .
d_gene: TRBD1
len: 13

CDR3aa: CASRRGTNTDTQYF
CDR3nt: TGTGCCAGCAGGCGGGGGACCAACACAGATACGCAGTATTTT
j_gene: TRBJ2-3
v_gene: TRBV9
abundance: few
d_gene: TRBD2
len: 14

CDR3aa: CASSRDYNEQFF
CDR3nt: TGCGCCAGCAGCAGAGATTACAATGAGCAGTTCTTC
j_gene: TRBJ2-1
v_gene: TRBV5-1
abundance: once
d_gene: .
len: 12

CDR3aa: CAKPLEQREGRGKDTQYF
CDR3nt: TGTGCGAAGCCTCTAGAACAGCGGGAGGGCCGTGGGAAAGATACGCAGTATTTT
j_gene: TRBJ2-3
v_gene: TRBV21-1
abundance: few
d_gene: .
len: 18

CDR3aa: CASSLMGQARIEDTEAFF
CDR3nt: TGCGCCAGCAGCTTGATGGGACAGGCGAGGATTGAGGACACTGAAGCTTTCTTT
j_gene: TRBJ1-1
v_gene: TRBV5-1
abundance: few
d_gene: TRBD1
len: 18

CDR3aa: CASSLGFRGDTQYF
CDR3nt: TGTGCCAGCAGTTTAGGCTTCCGGGGGGATACGCAGTATTTT
j_gene: TRBJ2-3
v_gene: TRBV6-5
abundance: few
d_gene: .
len: 14

CDR3aa: CASSSLGGSSSGNTIYF
CDR3nt: TGCGCCAGCAGCTCCCTTGGGGGGAGCTCGTCTGGAAACACCATATATTTT
j_gene: TRBJ1-3
v_gene: TRBV5-1
abundance: .
d_gene: .
len: 17

CDR3aa: CASRARDFAQQPQHF
CDR3nt: TGTGCCAGCAGAGCCCGGGACTTCGCCCAGCAGCCCCAGCATTTT
j_gene: TRBJ1-5
v_gene: TRBV6-6
abundance: few
d_gene: .
len: 15

CDR3aa: CASSSTGTQYF
CDR3nt: TGTGCCAGCAGCTCGACCGGGACCCAGTACTTC
j_gene: TRBJ2-5
v_gene: TRBV28
abundance: .
d_gene: .
len: 11

CDR3aa: CASSQIAGLANEQFF
CDR3nt: TGCGCCAGCAGCCAAATTGCGGGACTAGCTAATGAGCAGTTCTTC
j_gene: TRBJ2-1
v_gene: TRBV4-1
abundance: .
d_gene: TRBD2
len: 15

CDR3aa: CASSHWGGQPQHF
CDR3nt: TGTGCCAGCAGTCACTGGGGGGGTCAGCCCCAGCATTTT
j_gene: TRBJ1-5
v_gene: TRBV6-1
abundance: few
d_gene: .
len: 13

CDR3aa: CASSQDFRQNEQFF
CDR3nt: TGCGCCAGCAGCCAAGATTTTAGGCAAAATGAGCAGTTCTTC
j_gene: TRBJ2-1
v_gene: TRBV4-3
abundance: few
d_gene: .
len: 14

CDR3aa: CASSQEVRTAEAFF
CDR3nt: TGTGCCAGCAGCCAAGAGGTTCGGACAGCGGAGGCTTTCTTT
j_gene: TRBJ1-1
v_gene: TRBV5-5
abundance: few
d_gene: .
len: 14

CDR3aa: CASSDTSYGYTF
CDR3nt: TGTGCCAGCAGTGACACCTCCTATGGCTACACCTTC
j_gene: TRBJ1-2
v_gene: TRBV6-6
abundance: .
d_gene: .
len: 12

CDR3aa: CASSLYSGAGYEQYF
CDR3nt: TGTGCCAGCAGTTTATATTCAGGTGCGGGGTACGAGCAGTACTTC
j_gene: TRBJ2-7
v_gene: TRBV27
abundance: once
d_gene: .
len: 15

CDR3aa: CASSAGQGRAGANVLTF
CDR3nt: TGTGCCAGCAGCGCCGGACAGGGGCGGGCTGGGGCCAACGTCCTGACTTTC
j_gene: TRBJ2-6
v_gene: TRBV7-2
abundance: .
d_gene: TRBD1
len: 17

CDR3aa: CASSIWTSGRARDTQYF
CDR3nt: TGTGCCAGTAGTATTTGGACTAGCGGGAGGGCCCGAGATACGCAGTATTTT
j_gene: TRBJ2-3
v_gene: TRBV19
abundance: few
d_gene: TRBD2
len: 17

CDR3aa: CASSLGVGDYEQYF
CDR3nt: TGTGCCAGCAGCTTAGGCGTGGGGGACTACGAGCAGTACTTC
j_gene: TRBJ2-7
v_gene: TRBV7-9
abundance: .
d_gene: .
len: 14